This T cell receptor beta chain was documented in a study of memory CD4+ T cells and cytomegalovirus serostatus. Here immunoSEQ multiplex PCR was the method, and the copy in TCRdb shows in-frame clones only, minus some. The sample records 45,000 or so clones, over 60% being singletons. The sort gate was single viable CD3+CD4+CD8-CD45RO+ cells for memory CD4+ T cells. In this sample, this clone turned up once. The CDR3 length is 13 residues. CDR1 MNHNS and CDR2 SASEGT come from the germline V gene. The V end lost 6 bases, the J end lost 4 bases, and 10 bases lay between the germline ends. The TCR comes from an adult in good health and CMV-seronegative. The sequencing sample was made of memory CD4+ T cells from blood. The chain employs TRBV6-1 and TRBJ2-1, with D possibly TRBD2 on 6 matching bases. The CDR3: CASRGGRYNEQFF. As DNA, the CDR3 is TGTGCCAGCAGGGGGGGACGGTACAATGAGCAGTTCTTC.